This T cell receptor (beta chain) stems from a study of CD8 T cells in Susac syndrome. Random hexamers primed reverse transcription of about 0.45 to 1 ug RNA. MiXCR was run by TCRdb on the immunoSEQ multiplex PCR reads, yielding one entry per CDR3 protein. Here the sample spans about 83,000 distinct CDR3 sequences, roughly 96% being singletons. The V segment lost 5 bases and the J segment 4 bases; nucleotides outside the gene matches: 7. Germline V lookup: CDR1 MNHEY, CDR2 SVGEGT. The CDR3 contains 14 residues. The clonotype comes from a human donor with Susac syndrome. The chain couples TRBV6-2 or TRBV6-3 to TRBJ1-2, with TRBD1 identical over 7 bases. Sequenced input: CD8+ T cells from PBMCs. The CDR3 coding sequence is TGTGCCAGCAGTCCCAAGACAGGGAGCTATGGCTACACCTTC. Translation: CASSPKTGSYGYTF.